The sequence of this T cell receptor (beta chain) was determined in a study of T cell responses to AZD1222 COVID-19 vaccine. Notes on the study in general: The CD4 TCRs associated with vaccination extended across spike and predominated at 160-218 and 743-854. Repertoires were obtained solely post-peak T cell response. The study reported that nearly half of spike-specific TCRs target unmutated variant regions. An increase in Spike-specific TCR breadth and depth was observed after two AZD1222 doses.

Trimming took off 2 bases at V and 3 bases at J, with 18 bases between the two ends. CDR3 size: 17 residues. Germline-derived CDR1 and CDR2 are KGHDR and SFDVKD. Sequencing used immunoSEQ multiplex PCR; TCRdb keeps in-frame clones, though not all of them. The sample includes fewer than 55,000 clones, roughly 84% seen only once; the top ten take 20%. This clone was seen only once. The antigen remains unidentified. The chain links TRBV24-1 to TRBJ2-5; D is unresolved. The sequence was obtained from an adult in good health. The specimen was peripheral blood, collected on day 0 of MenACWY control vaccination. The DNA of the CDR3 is TGTGCCACCAGTGATTATGCCAAGGCCGATGAGGAAGAGACCCAGTACTTC. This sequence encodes CATSDYAKADEEETQYF.